This T cell receptor (beta chain) was sequenced during a study of T cell responses to AZD1222 COVID-19 vaccine. General observations from the study: No day 14 peak samples; only post-peak repertoires were characterized. A reported finding is that nearly half of spike-specific TCRs target unmutated variant regions. Donor demographics were predominantly white British with a female majority; clonal diversity may be underestimated.

Second-dose intervals near 4 or 12 weeks were combined. Here immunoSEQ multiplex PCR was the method, and the copy in TCRdb shows in-frame clones only, minus some. The sample consists of more than 100,000 clones, 85% to 95% of them appearing once. Concerning this clone itself: Its cognate antigen is unknown.

This CDR3 region has 16 residues. CDR1 is SGHRS, CDR2 YFSETQ, per germline. V was pared by 0 bases and J by 6 bases, with 16 bases between. The sample here was peripheral blood, taken 28 days after the second AZD1222 dose. This receptor was identified in an adult who received the AZD1222 COVID-19 vaccine. J is TRBJ1-5 and V is TRBV5-1, with D possibly matching TRBD1 (5 bases). CDR3 sequence reads: CASSLEPRADSQPQHF. The DNA for the CDR3 is TGCGCCAGCAGCTTGGAACCCAGGGCAGACTCTCAGCCCCAGCATTTT.